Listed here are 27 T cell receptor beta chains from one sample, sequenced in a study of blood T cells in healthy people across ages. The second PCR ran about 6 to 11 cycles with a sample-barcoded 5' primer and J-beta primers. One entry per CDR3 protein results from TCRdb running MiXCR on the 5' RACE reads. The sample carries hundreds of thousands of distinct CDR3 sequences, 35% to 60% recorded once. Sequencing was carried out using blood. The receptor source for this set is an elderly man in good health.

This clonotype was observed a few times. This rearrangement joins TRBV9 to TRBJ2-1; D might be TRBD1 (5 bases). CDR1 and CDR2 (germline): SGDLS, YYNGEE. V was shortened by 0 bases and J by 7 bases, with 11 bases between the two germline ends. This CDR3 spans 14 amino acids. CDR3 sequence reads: CASSVGRGRNEQFF. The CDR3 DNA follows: TGTGCCAGCAGCGTAGGTAGGGGAAGGAATGAGCAGTTCTTC.

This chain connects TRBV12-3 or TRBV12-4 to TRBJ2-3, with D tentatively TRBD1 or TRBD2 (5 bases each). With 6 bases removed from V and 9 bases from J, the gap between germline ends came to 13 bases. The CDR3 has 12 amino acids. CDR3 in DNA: TGTGCCAGCAGATTGGGGGTTGAGACGCAGTATTTT. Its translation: CASRLGVETQYF.

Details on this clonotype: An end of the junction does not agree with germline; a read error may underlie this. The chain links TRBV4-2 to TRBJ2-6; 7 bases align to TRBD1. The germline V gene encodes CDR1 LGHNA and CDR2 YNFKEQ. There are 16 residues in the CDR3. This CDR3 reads CASSQGGGLGASVLTF. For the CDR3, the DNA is TGTGCCAGCAGCCAAGGAGGGGGCCTTGGGGCCAGCGTCCTGACTTTC.

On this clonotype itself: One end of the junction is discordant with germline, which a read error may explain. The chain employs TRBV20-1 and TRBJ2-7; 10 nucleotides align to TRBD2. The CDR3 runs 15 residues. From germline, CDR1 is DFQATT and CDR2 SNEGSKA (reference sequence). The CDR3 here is CSARPLTSGFYEQCF. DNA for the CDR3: TGCAGTGCTAGACCGTTGACTAGCGGGTTCTACGAGCAGTGCTTC.

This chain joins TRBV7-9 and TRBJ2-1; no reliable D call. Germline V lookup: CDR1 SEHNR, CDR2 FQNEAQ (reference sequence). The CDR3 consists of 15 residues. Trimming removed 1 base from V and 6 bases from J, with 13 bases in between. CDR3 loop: CASSLGLVSGNEQFF. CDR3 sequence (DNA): TGTGCCAGCAGCTTAGGTCTGGTTTCGGGCAATGAGCAGTTCTTC.

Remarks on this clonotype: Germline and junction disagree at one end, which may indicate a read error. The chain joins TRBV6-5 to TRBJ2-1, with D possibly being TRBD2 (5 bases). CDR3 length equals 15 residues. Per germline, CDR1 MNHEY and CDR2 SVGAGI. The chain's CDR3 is CVSSLWRSHRDEQFF. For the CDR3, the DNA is TGTGTCAGCAGTTTGTGGAGGAGTCATCGCGATGAGCAGTTCTTC.

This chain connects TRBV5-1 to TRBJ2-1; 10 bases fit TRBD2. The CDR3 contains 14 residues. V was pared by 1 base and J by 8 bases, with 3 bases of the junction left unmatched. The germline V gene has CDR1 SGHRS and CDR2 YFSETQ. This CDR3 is CASSLSGRADEQFF. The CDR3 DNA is TGCGCCAGCAGCTTGAGCGGGAGGGCCGATGAGCAGTTCTTC.

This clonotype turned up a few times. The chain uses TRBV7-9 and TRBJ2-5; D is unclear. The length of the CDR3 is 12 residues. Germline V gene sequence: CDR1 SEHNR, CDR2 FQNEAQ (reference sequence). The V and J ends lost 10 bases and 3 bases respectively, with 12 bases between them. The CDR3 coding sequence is TGTGCCACCGCCTTTGAGGAAGAGACCCAGTACTTC. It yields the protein CATAFEEETQYF.

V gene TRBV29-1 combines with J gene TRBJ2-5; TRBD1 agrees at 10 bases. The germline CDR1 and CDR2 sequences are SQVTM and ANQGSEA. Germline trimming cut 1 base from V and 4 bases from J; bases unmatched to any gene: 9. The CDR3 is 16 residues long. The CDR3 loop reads CSVEGQGAHTPETQYF. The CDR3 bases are TGCAGCGTTGAAGGACAGGGGGCGCATACCCCAGAGACCCAGTACTTC. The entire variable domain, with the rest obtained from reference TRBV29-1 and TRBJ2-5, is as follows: SAVISQKPSRDICQRGTSLTIQCQVDSQVTMMFWYRQQPGQSLTLIATANQGSEATYESGFVIDKFPISRPNLTFSTLTVSNMSPEDSSIYLCSVEGQGAHTPETQYFGPGTRLLVL.

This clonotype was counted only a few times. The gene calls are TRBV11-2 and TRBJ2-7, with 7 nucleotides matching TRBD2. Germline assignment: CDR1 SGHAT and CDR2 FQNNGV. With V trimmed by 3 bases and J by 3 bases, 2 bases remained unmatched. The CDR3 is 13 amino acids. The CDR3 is CASSFGDYYEQYF. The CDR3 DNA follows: TGTGCCAGCAGCTTCGGGGACTACTACGAGCAGTACTTC.

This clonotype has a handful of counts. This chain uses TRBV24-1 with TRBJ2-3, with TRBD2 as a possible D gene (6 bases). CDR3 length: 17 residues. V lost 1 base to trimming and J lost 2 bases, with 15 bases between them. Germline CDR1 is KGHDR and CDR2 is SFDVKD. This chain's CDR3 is CATSDFGRGTATDTQYF. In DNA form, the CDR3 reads TGTGCCACCAGTGATTTCGGACGGGGGACTGCCACAGATACGCAGTATTTT.

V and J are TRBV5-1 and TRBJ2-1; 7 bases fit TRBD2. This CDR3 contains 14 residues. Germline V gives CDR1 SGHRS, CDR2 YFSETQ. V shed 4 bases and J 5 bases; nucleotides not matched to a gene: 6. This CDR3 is CASSISSGNNEQFF. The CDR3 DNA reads TGCGCCAGCAGCATCTCTAGCGGTAACAATGAGCAGTTCTTC.

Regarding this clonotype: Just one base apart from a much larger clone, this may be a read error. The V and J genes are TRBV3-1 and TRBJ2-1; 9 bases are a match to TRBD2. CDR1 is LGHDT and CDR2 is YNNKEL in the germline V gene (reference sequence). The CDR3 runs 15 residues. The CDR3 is CACSPIAGAYNEQFF. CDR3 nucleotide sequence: TGTGCCTGCAGCCCTATAGCGGGAGCCTACAATGAGCAGTTCTTC.

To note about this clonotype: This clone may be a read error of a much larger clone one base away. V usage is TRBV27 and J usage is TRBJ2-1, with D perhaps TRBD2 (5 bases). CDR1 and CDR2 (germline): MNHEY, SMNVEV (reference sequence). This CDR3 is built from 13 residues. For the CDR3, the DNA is TGTGACAGCACCGCAACTAGTTCCAATGAGCAGTTCTTC. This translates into CDSTATSSNEQFF.

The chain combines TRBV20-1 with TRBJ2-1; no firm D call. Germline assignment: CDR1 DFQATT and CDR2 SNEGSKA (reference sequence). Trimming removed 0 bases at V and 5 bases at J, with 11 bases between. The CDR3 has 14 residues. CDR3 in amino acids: CSAREARANNEQFF. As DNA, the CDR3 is TGCAGTGCTAGAGAAGCCCGAGCAAACAATGAGCAGTTCTTC.

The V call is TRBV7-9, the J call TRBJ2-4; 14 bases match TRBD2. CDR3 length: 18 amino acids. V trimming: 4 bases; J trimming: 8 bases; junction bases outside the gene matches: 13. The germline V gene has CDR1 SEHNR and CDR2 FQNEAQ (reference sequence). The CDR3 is CASSSGTSGRVGKDIQYF. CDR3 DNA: TGTGCCAGCAGCTCCGGGACTAGCGGGAGAGTCGGGAAGGACATTCAGTACTTC.

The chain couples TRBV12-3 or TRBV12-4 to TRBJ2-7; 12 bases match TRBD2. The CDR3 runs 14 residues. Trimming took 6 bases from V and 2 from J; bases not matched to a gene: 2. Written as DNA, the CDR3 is TGTGCCAGCAGGACTAGCGGGGGAACCTACGAGCAGTACTTC. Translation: CASRTSGGTYEQYF.

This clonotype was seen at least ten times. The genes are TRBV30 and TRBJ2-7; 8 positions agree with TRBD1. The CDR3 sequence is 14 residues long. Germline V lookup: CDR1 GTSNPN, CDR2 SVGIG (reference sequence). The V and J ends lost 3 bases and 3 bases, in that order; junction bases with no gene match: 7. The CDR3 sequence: CAWRRGQALYEQYF. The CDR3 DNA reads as TGTGCCTGGAGAAGGGGACAGGCTCTCTACGAGCAGTACTTC.

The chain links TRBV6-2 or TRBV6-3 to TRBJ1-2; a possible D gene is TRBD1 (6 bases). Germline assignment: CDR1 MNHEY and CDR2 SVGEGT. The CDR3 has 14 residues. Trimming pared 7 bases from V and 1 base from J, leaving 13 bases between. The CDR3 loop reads CASNHGQINYGYTF. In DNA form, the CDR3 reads TGTGCCAGCAACCACGGACAGATTAACTATGGCTACACCTTC.

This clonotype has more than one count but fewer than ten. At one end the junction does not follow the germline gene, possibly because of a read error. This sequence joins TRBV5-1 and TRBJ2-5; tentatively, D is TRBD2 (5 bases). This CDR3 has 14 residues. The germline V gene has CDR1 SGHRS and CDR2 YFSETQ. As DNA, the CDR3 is TGTGCCAGCAGCTTAGCGCGGACTCAAGAGACCCAGTACTTC. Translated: CASSLARTQETQYF.

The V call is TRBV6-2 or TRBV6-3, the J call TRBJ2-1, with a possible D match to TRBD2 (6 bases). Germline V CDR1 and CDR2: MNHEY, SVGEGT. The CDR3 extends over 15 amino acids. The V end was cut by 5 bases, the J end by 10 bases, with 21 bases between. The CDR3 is CASSPSGRGVFEQFF. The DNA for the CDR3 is TGTGCCAGCAGTCCCAGTGGGCGGGGAGTCTTCGAGCAGTTCTTC.

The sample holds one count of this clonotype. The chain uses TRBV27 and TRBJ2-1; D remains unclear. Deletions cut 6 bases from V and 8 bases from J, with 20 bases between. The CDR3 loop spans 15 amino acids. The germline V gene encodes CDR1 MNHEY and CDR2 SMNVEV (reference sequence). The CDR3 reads CASSSGGRQSDEQFF. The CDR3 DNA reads TGTGCCAGCAGCTCCGGCGGTAGGCAAAGTGATGAGCAGTTCTTC.

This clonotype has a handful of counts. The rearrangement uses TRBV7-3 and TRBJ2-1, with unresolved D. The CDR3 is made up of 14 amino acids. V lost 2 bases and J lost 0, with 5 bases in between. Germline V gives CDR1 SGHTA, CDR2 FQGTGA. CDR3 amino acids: CASSLAASYNEQFF. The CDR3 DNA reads TGTGCCAGCAGCTTAGCGGCCTCCTACAATGAGCAGTTCTTC. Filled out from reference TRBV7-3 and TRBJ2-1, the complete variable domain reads GAGVSQTPSNKVTEKGKYVELRCDPISGHTALYWYRQSLGQGPEFLIYFQGTGAADDSGLPNDRFFAVRPEGSVSTLKIQRTERGDSAVYLCASSLAASYNEQFFGPGTRLTVL.

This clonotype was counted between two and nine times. The DNA for the CDR3 is TGTGCCAGCAGTCTCGGGGCTAAGTCCTACAATGAGCAGTTCTTC. This translates into CASSLGAKSYNEQFF. V and J are TRBV25-1 and TRBJ2-1; the D call may be TRBD1 or TRBD2 (5 bases each). The CDR3 is 15 amino acids. Germline CDR1 and CDR2: MGHDK and SYGVNS. Trimming pared 5 bases from V and 1 base from J, leaving 12 bases between.

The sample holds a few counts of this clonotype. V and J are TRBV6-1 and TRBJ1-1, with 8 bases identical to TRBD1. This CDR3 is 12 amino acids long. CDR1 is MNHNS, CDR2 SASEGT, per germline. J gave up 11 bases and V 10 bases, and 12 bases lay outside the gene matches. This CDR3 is CATILGQGRAFF. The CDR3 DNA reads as TGTGCCACCATCTTAGGACAGGGACGGGCTTTCTTT.

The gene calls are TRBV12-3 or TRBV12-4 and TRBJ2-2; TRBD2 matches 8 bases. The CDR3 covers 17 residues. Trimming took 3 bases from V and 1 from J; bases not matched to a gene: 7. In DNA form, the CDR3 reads TGTGCCAGCAGTTTCGCCGGGAGGGTCGGGAACACCGGGGAGCTGTTTTTT. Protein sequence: CASSFAGRVGNTGELFF.

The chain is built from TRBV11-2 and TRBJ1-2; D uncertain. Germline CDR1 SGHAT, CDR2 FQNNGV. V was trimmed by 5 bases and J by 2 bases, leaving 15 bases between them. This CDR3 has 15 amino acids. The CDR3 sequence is CASSTYVRKNYGYTF. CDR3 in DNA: TGTGCCAGCAGCACGTATGTCAGGAAAAACTATGGCTACACCTTC.